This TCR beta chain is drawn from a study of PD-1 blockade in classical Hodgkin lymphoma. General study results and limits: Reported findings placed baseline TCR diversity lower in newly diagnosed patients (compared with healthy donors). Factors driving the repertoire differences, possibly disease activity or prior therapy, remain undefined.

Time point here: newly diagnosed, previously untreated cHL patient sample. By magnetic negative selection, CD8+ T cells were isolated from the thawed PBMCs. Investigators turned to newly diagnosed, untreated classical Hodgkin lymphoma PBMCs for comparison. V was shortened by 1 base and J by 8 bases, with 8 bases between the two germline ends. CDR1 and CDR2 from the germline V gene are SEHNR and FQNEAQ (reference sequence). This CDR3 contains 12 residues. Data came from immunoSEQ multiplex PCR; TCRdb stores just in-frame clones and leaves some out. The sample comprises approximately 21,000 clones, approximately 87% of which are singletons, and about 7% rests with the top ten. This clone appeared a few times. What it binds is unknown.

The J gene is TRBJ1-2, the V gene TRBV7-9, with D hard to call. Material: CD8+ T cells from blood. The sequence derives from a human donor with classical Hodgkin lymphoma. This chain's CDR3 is CASSLGSGGYTF. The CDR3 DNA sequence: TGTGCCAGCAGCTTAGGGTCGGGAGGCTACACCTTC.